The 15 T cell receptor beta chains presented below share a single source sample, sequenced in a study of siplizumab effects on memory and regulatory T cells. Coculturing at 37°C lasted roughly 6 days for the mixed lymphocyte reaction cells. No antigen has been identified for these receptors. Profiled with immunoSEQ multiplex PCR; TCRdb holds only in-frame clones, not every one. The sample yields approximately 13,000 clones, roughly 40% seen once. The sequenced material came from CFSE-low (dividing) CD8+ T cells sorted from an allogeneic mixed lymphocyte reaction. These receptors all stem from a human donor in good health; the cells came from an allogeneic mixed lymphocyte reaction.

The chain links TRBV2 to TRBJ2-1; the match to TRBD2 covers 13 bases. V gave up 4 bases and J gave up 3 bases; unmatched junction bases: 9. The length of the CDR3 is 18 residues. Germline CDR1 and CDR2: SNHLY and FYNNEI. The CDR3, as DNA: TGTGCCAGCAGTGGCTTCGGGACTAGCGGGATGAGCTACAATGAGCAGTTCTTC. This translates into CASSGFGTSGMSYNEQFF.

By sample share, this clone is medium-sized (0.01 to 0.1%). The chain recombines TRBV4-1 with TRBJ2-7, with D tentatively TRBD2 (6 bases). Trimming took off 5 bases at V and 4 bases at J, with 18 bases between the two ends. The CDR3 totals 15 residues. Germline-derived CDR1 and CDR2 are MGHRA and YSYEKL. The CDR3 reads CASSDPGLTPYEQYF. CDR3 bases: TGCGCCAGCAGCGACCCGGGACTGACCCCTTACGAGCAGTACTTC.

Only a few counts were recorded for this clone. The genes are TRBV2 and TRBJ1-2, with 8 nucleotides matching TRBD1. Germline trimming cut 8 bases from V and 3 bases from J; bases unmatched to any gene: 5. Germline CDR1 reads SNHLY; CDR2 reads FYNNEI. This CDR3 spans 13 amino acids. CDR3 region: CASQGAVDYGYTF. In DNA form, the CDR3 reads TGTGCCAGCCAGGGGGCGGTGGACTATGGCTACACCTTC.

In DNA form, the CDR3 reads TGTGCCAGCAGTCTAGCGGGAGGATACGAGCAGTACTTC. This encodes CASSLAGGYEQYF. V usage is TRBV6-5 and J usage is TRBJ2-7; 11 bases are shared with TRBD2. The junction had 1 base not matched to a gene; V was cut back by 5 bases and J by 4 bases. Germline loops: CDR1 MNHEY, CDR2 SVGAGI. CDR3 length: 13 residues.

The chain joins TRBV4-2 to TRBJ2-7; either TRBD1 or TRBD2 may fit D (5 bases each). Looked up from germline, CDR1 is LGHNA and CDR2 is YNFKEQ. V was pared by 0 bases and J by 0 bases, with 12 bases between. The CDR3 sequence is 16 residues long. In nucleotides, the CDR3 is TGTGCCAGCAGCCAAGAGGAAGCGGACACCTCCTACGAGCAGTACTTC. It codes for CASSQEEADTSYEQYF.

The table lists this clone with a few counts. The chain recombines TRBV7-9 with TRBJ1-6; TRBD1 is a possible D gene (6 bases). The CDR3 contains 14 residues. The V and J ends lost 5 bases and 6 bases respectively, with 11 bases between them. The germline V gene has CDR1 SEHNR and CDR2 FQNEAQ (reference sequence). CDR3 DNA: TGTGCCAGCAGCGGCGCGGGGGCTAATTCACCCCTCCACTTT. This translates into CASSGAGANSPLHF.

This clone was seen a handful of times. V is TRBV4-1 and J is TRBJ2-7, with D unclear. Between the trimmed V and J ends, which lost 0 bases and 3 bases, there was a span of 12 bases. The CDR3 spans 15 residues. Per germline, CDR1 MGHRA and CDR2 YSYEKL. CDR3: CASSQDWATGYEQYF. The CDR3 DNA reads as TGCGCCAGCAGCCAAGATTGGGCAACTGGCTACGAGCAGTACTTC.

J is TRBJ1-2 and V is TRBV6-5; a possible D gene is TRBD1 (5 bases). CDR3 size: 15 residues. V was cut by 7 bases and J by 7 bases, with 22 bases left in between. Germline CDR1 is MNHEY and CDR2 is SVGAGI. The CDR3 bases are TGTGCCAGCACCCACGAAGGGGTTGGGGGGTCTGGCTACACCTTC. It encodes CASTHEGVGGSGYTF.

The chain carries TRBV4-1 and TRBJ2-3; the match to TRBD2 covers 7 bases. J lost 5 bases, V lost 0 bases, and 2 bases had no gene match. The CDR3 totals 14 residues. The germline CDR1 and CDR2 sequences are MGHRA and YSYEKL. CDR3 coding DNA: TGCGCCAGCAGCCAAGATCCGGGGGGAGATACGCAGTATTTT. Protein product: CASSQDPGGDTQYF.

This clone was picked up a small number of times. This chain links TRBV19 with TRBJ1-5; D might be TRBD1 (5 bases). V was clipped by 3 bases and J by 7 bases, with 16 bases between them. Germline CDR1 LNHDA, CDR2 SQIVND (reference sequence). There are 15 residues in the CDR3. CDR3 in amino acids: CASSILGAHGQPQHF. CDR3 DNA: TGTGCCAGTAGTATTCTCGGGGCCCATGGGCAGCCCCAGCATTTT.

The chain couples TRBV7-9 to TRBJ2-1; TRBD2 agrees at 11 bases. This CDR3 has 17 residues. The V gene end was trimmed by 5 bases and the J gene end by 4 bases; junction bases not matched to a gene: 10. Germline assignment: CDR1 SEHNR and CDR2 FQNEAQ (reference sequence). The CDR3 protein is CASSGMVAGGPYNEQFF. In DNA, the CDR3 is TGTGCCAGCAGCGGTATGGTAGCGGGAGGGCCGTACAATGAGCAGTTCTTC.

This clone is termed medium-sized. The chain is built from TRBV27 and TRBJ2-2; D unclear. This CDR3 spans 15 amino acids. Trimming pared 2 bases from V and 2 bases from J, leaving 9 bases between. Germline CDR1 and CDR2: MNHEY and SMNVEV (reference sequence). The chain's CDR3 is CASSLIAVNTGELFF. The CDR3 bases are TGTGCCAGCAGTTTAATAGCAGTAAACACCGGGGAGCTGTTTTTT.

CDR3 region: CASRKNTDRGVTEAFF. CDR3 sequence (DNA): TGTGCCAGCAGGAAAAATACGGACAGGGGGGTAACTGAAGCTTTCTTT. V usage is TRBV2 and J usage is TRBJ1-1; 10 bases are shared with TRBD1. V gave up 6 bases and J gave up 5 bases; unmatched junction bases: 12. Looked up from germline, CDR1 is SNHLY and CDR2 is FYNNEI. This CDR3 has 16 residues. Full variable domain (remainder filled in from reference TRBV2 and TRBJ1-1): EPEVTQTPSHQVTQMGQEVILRCVPISNHLYFYWYRQILGQKVEFLVSFYNNEISEKSEIFDDQFSVERPDGSNFTLKIRSTKLEDSAMYFCASRKNTDRGVTEAFFGQGTRLTVV.

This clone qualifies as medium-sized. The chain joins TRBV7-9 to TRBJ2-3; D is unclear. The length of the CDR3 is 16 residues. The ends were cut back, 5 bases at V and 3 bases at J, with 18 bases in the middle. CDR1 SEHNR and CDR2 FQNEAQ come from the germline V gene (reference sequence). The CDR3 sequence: CASSGELEWMTDTQYF. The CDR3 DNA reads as TGTGCCAGCAGCGGAGAATTAGAGTGGATGACAGATACGCAGTATTTT.

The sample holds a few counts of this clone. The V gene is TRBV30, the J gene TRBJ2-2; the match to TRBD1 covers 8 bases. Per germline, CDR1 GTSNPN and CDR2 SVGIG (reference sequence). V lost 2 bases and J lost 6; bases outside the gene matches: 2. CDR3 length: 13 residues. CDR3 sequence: CAWSWTGPGELFF. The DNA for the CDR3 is TGTGCCTGGAGTTGGACAGGGCCCGGGGAGCTGTTTTTT.